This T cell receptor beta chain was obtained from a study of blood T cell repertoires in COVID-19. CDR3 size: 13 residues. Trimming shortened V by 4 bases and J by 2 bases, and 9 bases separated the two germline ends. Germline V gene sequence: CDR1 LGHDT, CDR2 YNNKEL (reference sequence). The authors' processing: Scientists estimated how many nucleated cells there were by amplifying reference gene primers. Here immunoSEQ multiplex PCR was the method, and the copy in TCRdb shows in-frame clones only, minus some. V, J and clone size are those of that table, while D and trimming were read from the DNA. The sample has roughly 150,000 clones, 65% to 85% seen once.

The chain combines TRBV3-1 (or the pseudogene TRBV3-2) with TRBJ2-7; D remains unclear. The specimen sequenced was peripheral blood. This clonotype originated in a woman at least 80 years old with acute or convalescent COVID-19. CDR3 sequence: CASSREYTYEQYF. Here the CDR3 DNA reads TGTGCCAGCAGCCGCGAATATACCTACGAGCAGTACTTC.